A selection of T cell receptor beta chains follows, all from one sample in a study of sequential checkpoint blockade in melanoma. Generated by immunoSEQ multiplex PCR, the TCRdb table keeps only in-frame clones and is missing some. In the table there are about 5,300 clones, about 60% of which are singletons. Sequenced here: CD8+ T cells sorted from blood (inferred from file names), sampled from a patient given nivolumab and ipilimumab in sequence. These receptors all stem from a human donor with melanoma. CDR3s include the opening cysteine and the closing phenylalanine or tryptophan. D genes are given only for firm matches. A clone size is listed for some rows: how often the clone was seen (once, few, many), or a class if it is expanded.

v_call: TRBV13; clone_size: NA; d_call: NA; j_call: TRBJ2-2; cdr3_nt: TGTGCCAGCAGCTTAGGCCTGGCGGGCGCGACCGGGGAGCTGTTTTTT; cdr3_aa: CASSLGLAGATGELFF
v_call: TRBV29-1; clone_size: NA; d_call: TRBD2; j_call: TRBJ2-3; cdr3_nt: TGCAGCGTTGAAATAGCGGGGGAGAGCACAGATACGCAGTATTTT; cdr3_aa: CSVEIAGESTDTQYF
v_call: TRBV4-1; clone_size: few; d_call: TRBD1; j_call: TRBJ1-2; cdr3_nt: TGTGCCAGCAGCCAAGTACGGGACAGGGAGGGCTACACCTTC; cdr3_aa: CASSQVRDREGYTF
v_call: TRBV30; clone_size: NA; d_call: TRBD1; j_call: TRBJ1-5; cdr3_nt: TGTGCCTGGAGTCGTGGGACAGATAGCAATCAGCCCCAGCATTTT; cdr3_aa: CAWSRGTDSNQPQHF
v_call: TRBV4-3; clone_size: NA; d_call: TRBD2; j_call: TRBJ2-5; cdr3_nt: TGCGCCAGCAGCCCGGGACTAGGGGGGACCCAGTACTTC; cdr3_aa: CASSPGLGGTQYF
v_call: TRBV30; clone_size: NA; d_call: TRBD1; j_call: TRBJ2-7; cdr3_nt: TGTGCCTGGGATGCCGGGACAGGGGGGTCGTCCTACGAGCAGTACTTC; cdr3_aa: CAWDAGTGGSSYEQYF
v_call: TRBV18; clone_size: few; d_call: NA; j_call: TRBJ1-5; cdr3_nt: TGTGCCAGCTCACCACGCGAACAGTACAATCAGCCCCAGCATTTT; cdr3_aa: CASSPREQYNQPQHF
v_call: TRBV5-1; clone_size: NA; d_call: NA; j_call: TRBJ2-3; cdr3_nt: TGCGCCAGCAGCTTTACAGTTAGGCCAGATACGCAGTATTTT; cdr3_aa: CASSFTVRPDTQYF
v_call: TRBV4-1; clone_size: once; d_call: TRBD1; j_call: TRBJ2-4; cdr3_nt: TGCGCCAGCAGCCAAGCATCGTCAGGGGGCGTGGGCCTAGCCAAAAACATTCAGTACTTC; cdr3_aa: CASSQASSGGVGLAKNIQYF
v_call: TRBV29-1; clone_size: few; d_call: TRBD1; j_call: TRBJ1-4; cdr3_nt: TGCAGCGCTGAAACAGGGGAGGATGAAAAACTGTTTTTT; cdr3_aa: CSAETGEDEKLFF
v_call: TRBV18; clone_size: NA; d_call: NA; j_call: TRBJ1-1; cdr3_nt: TGTGCCAGCTCACCGAGCGGCTCTTTGAACACTGAAGCTTTCTTT; cdr3_aa: CASSPSGSLNTEAFF
v_call: TRBV5-8; clone_size: NA; d_call: NA; j_call: TRBJ1-5; cdr3_nt: TGTGCCAGCAGCTTCCAGGGTTATAGCAATCAGCCCCAGCATTTT; cdr3_aa: CASSFQGYSNQPQHF
v_call: TRBV29-1; clone_size: NA; d_call: TRBD1; j_call: TRBJ2-7; cdr3_nt: TGCAGCGTTGGACAGGGGGGGACCTACGAGCAGTACTTC; cdr3_aa: CSVGQGGTYEQYF